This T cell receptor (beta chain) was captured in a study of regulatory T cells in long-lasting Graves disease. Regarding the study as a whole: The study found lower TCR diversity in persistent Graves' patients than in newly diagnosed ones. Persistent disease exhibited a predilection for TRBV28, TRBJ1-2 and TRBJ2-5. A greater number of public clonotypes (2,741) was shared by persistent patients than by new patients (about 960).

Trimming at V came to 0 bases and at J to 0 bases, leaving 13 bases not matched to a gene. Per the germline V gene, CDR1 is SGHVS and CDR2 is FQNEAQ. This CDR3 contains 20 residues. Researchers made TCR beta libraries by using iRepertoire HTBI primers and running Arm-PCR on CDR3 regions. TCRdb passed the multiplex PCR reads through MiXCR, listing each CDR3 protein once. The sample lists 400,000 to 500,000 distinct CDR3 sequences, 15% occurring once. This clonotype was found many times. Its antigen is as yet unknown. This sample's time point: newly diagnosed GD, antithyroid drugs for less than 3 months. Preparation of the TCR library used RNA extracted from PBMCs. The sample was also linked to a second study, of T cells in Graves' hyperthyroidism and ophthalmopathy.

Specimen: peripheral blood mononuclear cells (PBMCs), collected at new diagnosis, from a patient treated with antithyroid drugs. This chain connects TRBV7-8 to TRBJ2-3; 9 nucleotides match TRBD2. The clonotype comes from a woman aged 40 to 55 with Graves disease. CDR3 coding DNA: TGTGCCAGCAGCTTAGCGTGGCCAGCGGGAGGAGATCGTAGCACAGATACGCAGTATTTT. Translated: CASSLAWPAGGDRSTDTQYF.